This TCR beta chain was identified during a study of blood T cell repertoires in COVID-19. Some clones are missing from TCRdb's copy, which holds only in-frame ones; the method was immunoSEQ multiplex PCR. The sample lists some 360,000 clones, 70% to 90% occurring once. Only a few counts were recorded for this clone. The sample taken for sequencing was peripheral blood. The receptor was derived from a woman aged 55-75 years with COVID-19, enrolled during active disease.

The CDR3 coding sequence is TGTGCCAGCAGCTTAGTGCGGGGGGGTACAGATACGCAGTATTTT. Amino acids: CASSLVRGGTDTQYF. The chain combines TRBV11-2 with TRBJ2-3; 9 bases map to TRBD2. Germline CDR1 and CDR2: SGHAT and FQNNGV. The junction had 2 bases not matched to a gene; V was cut back by 1 base and J by 3 bases. This CDR3 comprises 15 residues.